This passage covers 5 T cell receptor beta chains from one sample sequenced in a study of chemoradiotherapy in HPV16-positive cancers. TCRdb's table, derived via immunoSEQ multiplex PCR, lists solely in-frame clones and lacks some. The data hold some 5,000 clones, with around 75% observed a single time. Here the sequenced sample was tumor tissue, taken from a patient who underwent chemoradiotherapy. The receptor source for this set is a human donor with HPV-associated anogenital cancer.

This clone showed up just a few times. The chain joins TRBV4-1 to TRBJ2-3, with D uncertain. Trimming shortened V by 5 bases and J by 0 bases, and 9 bases separated the two germline ends. Germline lookup yields CDR1 MGHRA and CDR2 YSYEKL. The length of the CDR3 is 14 residues. The CDR3 loop is CASSFGLSTDTQYF. CDR3 DNA sequence: TGCGCCAGCAGCTTTGGGCTTAGCACAGATACGCAGTATTTT.

This clone was picked up a small number of times. The rearrangement links TRBV4-3 to TRBJ2-5; 9 nucleotides align to TRBD2. Germline V gene sequence: CDR1 LGHNA, CDR2 YSLEER. V trimming: 0 bases; J trimming: 1 base; junction bases outside the gene matches: 0. The length of the CDR3 is 15 residues. CDR3 DNA: TGCGCCAGCAGCCAAGAGCGGGGGGGCCAAGAGACCCAGTACTTC. This codes for CASSQERGGQETQYF.

CDR3 region: CASGPGLALHF. CDR3 bases: TGTGCCAGCGGGCCGGGGTTAGCCCTCCACTTT. The chain employs TRBV27 and TRBJ1-6; D gene uncertain. CDR3 size: 11 residues. From germline, CDR1 is MNHEY and CDR2 SMNVEV (reference sequence). V was trimmed by 8 bases and J by 14 bases, leaving 13 bases between them.

The V call is TRBV7-9, the J call TRBJ2-7; the D gene is possibly TRBD2 (5 bases). This CDR3 region has 14 residues. CDR1 and CDR2 from the germline V gene are SEHNR and FQNEAQ (reference sequence). Trimming took off 4 bases at V and 3 bases at J, with 13 bases between the two ends. The DNA of the CDR3 is TGTGCCAGCAGCTCGAAACTCGGGGACTACGAGCAGTACTTC. Amino acid sequence: CASSSKLGDYEQYF.

The genes are TRBV7-3 and TRBJ2-1, with 8 bases that match TRBD2. V gave up 5 bases and J gave up 10 bases; unmatched junction bases: 7. The length of the CDR3 is 13 residues. Per germline, CDR1 SGHTA and CDR2 FQGTGA. The CDR3 is CASSPGGSGEQFF. The CDR3 DNA sequence: TGTGCCAGCAGCCCGGGGGGGTCCGGAGAGCAGTTCTTC.